This TCR beta chain was captured by sequencing in a study of stem cell transplantation in POMP-related autoinflammatory disease (dated by TCRdb to the early 2020s). Study-level background: The study hypothesized that defective thymoproteasomes impair MHC class I-dependent CD8+ T-cell differentiation and positive selection, skewing the TRB repertoire. Before transplant, CD4+ naive T-cell skewing, low CD8+ T-cell proportions, and reduced T-cell cytokine secretion were observed in patients. After transplant, 100% donor engraftment of neutrophils and platelets through one year was shown by DNA chimerism analysis. High-throughput TRB sequencing assessed how POMP deficiency affects T-cell receptor beta repertoire diversity and CDR3 characteristics. Here is what the overall study found, with its caveats: Statistical significance for the trend toward lower diversity and increased clonality in PRAID patients was reached only for regulatory T cells. PRAID patients showed a restricted number of unique TRB V-J gene pairings. Across all analyzed T-cell subsets, PRAID patients tended toward lower TRB diversity and higher clonality.

Receptor libraries were prepared by the immunoSEQ multiplex PCR assay. Per the original workflow: Shannon entropy, which takes clonal size distribution into account, was used to quantify repertoire diversity. The Gini-Simpson index (Simpson_1-D) was used to measure inequality in clonotype distribution. The immuneACCESS repertoire file appears here via TCRdb, limited to in-frame rearrangements. These files lack a portion of the clones; in checked studies, under half of the deficit traces to unresolved V genes, and the cause of the others is not known. V and J calls and clone size follow that table, whereas D and trimming were derived from the DNA. This sample comprises roughly 8,900 clones, roughly 85% of them detected only once. The ten largest clones add up to 13% of the sample. A note on this clone: The antigen it binds to is not known. No qualities accompany the bases; no much larger clone lies one base away.

Trimming takes 4 bases off V and 7 bases off J; junction bases not matched to a gene: 15. Reading from cysteine to phenylalanine, the CDR3 counts 17 amino acids. The CDR3 DNA has 51 bases and is translated from base 1. CDR1 and CDR2 were assigned from the germline V gene (reference sequence) as MNHEY and SMNVEV. The time point label of this sample denotes: after hematopoietic stem cell transplant. PRAID was marked by prominent immunodeficiency together with autoinflammation. Before TRB sequencing, the T-cell subsets, namely conventional T cells, CD8+ T cells, regulatory T cells, and T follicular helper cells, were sorted.

The input for sequencing was CD8+ T cells from PBMCs, taken after stem cell transplantation. The rearrangement combines TRBV27 with TRBJ2-1, and 8 junctional nucleotides match TRBD2. The sequence was obtained from a human patient with POMP-related autoinflammation and immune dysregulation (PRAID). Some T cells may be donor cells from the graft after a transplant. CDR3 region: CASSSSGSAARLNEQFF. Read as DNA, the sequence is TGTGCCAGCAGTTCCAGCGGGAGTGCCGCTAGGCTGAATGAGCAGTTCTTC.